The 24 T cell receptor beta chains listed next were all sequenced from one sample in a study of multiple sclerosis patients with progressive multifocal leukoencephalopathy. Regarding time point: time of PML onset. Only in-frame clones appear in the TCRdb table, and some are missing; sequencing was by immunoSEQ multiplex PCR. The sample has roughly 30,000 clones, 87% seen once. Sequenced here: PBMCs, sampled from a patient treated with natalizumab. These TCRs come from a woman aged 40 to 50 with progressive multifocal leukoencephalopathy.

J is TRBJ2-7 and V is TRBV18, with 9 positions matching TRBD1. CDR3 size: 16 residues. With 2 bases clipped from V and 5 bases from J, the junction kept 10 bases outside the gene matches. Germline V gene lookup returns CDR1 KGHSH and CDR2 LQKENI. As DNA, the CDR3 is TGTGCCAGCTCACCAGGGGGGACAGGGTTCGTCCACGAGCAGTACTTC. Its protein product is CASSPGGTGFVHEQYF.

This chain's CDR3 is CASKRQGTNSGNTIYF. In nucleotides, the CDR3 is TGTGCCAGCAAAAGACAGGGGACCAACTCTGGAAACACCATATATTTT. V is TRBV28 and J is TRBJ1-3; 8 nucleotides align to TRBD1. The CDR3 spans 16 residues. V trimming: 7 bases; J trimming: 0 bases; junction bases outside the gene matches: 8. CDR1 and CDR2 (germline): MDHEN, SYDVKM. Variable domain in full (rest from reference TRBV28 and TRBJ1-3): DVKVTQSSRYLVKRTGEKVFLECVQDMDHENMFWYRQDPGLGLRLIYFSYDVKMKEKGDIPEGYSVSREKKERFSLILESASTNQTSMYLCASKRQGTNSGNTIYFGEGSWLTVV.

The V gene is TRBV5-4, the J gene TRBJ1-5, with D maybe TRBD1 (5 bases). Germline lookup yields CDR1 SGHNT and CDR2 YYREEE (reference sequence). The CDR3 totals 13 residues. Deletions cut 5 bases from V and 4 bases from J, with 10 bases between. CDR3 region: CASSIQGNQPQHF. The CDR3 DNA reads TGTGCCAGCAGTATCCAGGGAAATCAGCCCCAGCATTTT.

The V gene is TRBV5-6, the J gene TRBJ2-2, with D perhaps TRBD2 (5 bases). CDR1 is SGHDT and CDR2 is YYEEEE in the germline V gene. The CDR3 contains 15 residues. V gave up 0 bases and J gave up 2 bases, with 8 bases separating them. The CDR3 bases are TGTGCCAGCAGCTTGGTCAGACTAAACACCGGGGAGCTGTTTTTT. This codes for CASSLVRLNTGELFF.

The J gene is TRBJ2-3, the V gene TRBV23-1; D unresolved. Being an ORF, TRBV23-1 has a function that is uncertain. Trimming shortened V by 6 bases and J by 0 bases, and 10 bases separated the two germline ends. The CDR3 has 14 residues. CDR3 DNA: TGCGCCAGCAGGAGGAGAGTAAGCACAGATACGCAGTATTTT. Translating gives CASRRRVSTDTQYF.

This clone was observed a few times. The chain joins TRBV6-5 to TRBJ1-5, with D maybe TRBD1 (5 bases). V lost 5 bases to trimming and J lost 6 bases, with 11 bases between them. This CDR3 is 13 amino acids long. The V gene's germline CDR1 is MNHEY and CDR2 SVGAGI. This CDR3 reads CASSPQGGQPQHF. In DNA form, the CDR3 reads TGTGCCAGCAGTCCTCAGGGAGGTCAGCCCCAGCATTTT.

This clone was found a few times. The J gene is TRBJ2-1, the V gene TRBV21-1; the table's D gene call, TRBD1, was not cross checked with the DNA. TRBV21-1 is given as a pseudogene. CDR3 size: 19 residues. The CDR3 protein is CASSKKRAAGRGSLNEQFF. The CDR3, as DNA: TGTGCCAGCAGCAAAAAGAGGGCGGCGGGCAGGGGGTCTTTAAATGAGCAGTTCTTC.

CDR3 region: CASSFEPSYEQYF. The DNA for the CDR3 is TGTGCCAGCAGCTTCGAGCCGTCCTACGAGCAGTACTTC. The gene calls are TRBV11-2 and TRBJ2-5, with D unclear. With the DNA end fitting TRBJ2-7 better, the J assignment may be wrong. There are 13 residues in the CDR3. Germline V gene data show CDR1 as SGHAT and CDR2 as FQNNGV.

The chain joins TRBV7-8 to TRBJ2-1; 11 bases line up with TRBD1. The CDR3 contains 18 residues. The V gene's germline CDR1 is SGHVS and CDR2 FQNEAQ. J was trimmed by 6 bases and V by 3 bases; bases with no gene match: 13. DNA for the CDR3: TGTGCCAGCAGCTTTTTCGCAATGTTGGGACAGGGGGGCAATGAGCAGTTCTTC. It specifies CASSFFAMLGQGGNEQFF.

The chain recombines TRBV5-1 with TRBJ1-4, with D uncertain. The V end lost 3 bases, the J end lost 0 bases, and 6 bases lay between the germline ends. The CDR3 has 14 amino acids. The germline CDR1 and CDR2 sequences are SGHRS and YFSETQ. Written as DNA, the CDR3 is TGCGCCAGCAGCTCATCAGCAACTAATGAAAAACTGTTTTTT. Translated, it gives CASSSSATNEKLFF.

The chain links TRBV7-2 to TRBJ2-1, with D tentatively TRBD2 (6 bases). This CDR3 is 16 amino acids long. Deletions cut 1 base from V and 3 bases from J, with 13 bases between. Per germline, CDR1 SGHTA and CDR2 FQGNSA. This CDR3 is CASSLGPETSYNEQFF. Here the CDR3 DNA reads TGTGCCAGCAGCTTAGGGCCGGAGACTAGCTACAATGAGCAGTTCTTC.

The count of this clone is one. CDR3 nucleotides: TGTGCCAGCGGTGGACAGGGGGCTCTTATTGGCAATCAGCCCCAGCATTTT. Translating it yields CASGGQGALIGNQPQHF. The rearrangement uses TRBV6-1 and TRBJ1-5; 11 positions match TRBD1. The CDR3 is 17 residues long. In germline, CDR1 is MNHNS, CDR2 SASEGT. The junction had 11 bases not matched to a gene; V was cut back by 8 bases and J by 2 bases.

J is TRBJ2-7 and V is TRBV7-3; 7 nucleotides match TRBD1. This CDR3 is built from 14 residues. Trimming at V came to 2 bases and at J to 3 bases, leaving 4 bases not matched to a gene. The germline V gene encodes CDR1 SGHTA and CDR2 FQGTGA. Here the CDR3 reads CASSLLGGRYEQYF. The CDR3 region has the DNA TGTGCCAGCAGCTTATTAGGGGGCCGCTACGAGCAGTACTTC.

This sequence joins TRBV19 and TRBJ2-7; 7 nucleotides line up with TRBD2. The CDR3 runs to 17 residues. V shed 4 bases, J shed 2 bases, and the junction held 14 bases outside the gene matches. The V gene's germline CDR1 is LNHDA and CDR2 SQIVND (reference sequence). Here the CDR3 DNA reads TGTGCCAGTAGTAGTCCGGGACTATTAACGGGCGCCTACGAGCAGTACTTC. Translating it yields CASSSPGLLTGAYEQYF.

The rearrangement links TRBV7-2 to TRBJ2-3, with unresolved D. This CDR3 is 13 amino acids long. Germline V CDR1 and CDR2: SGHTA, FQGNSA. Trimming left V 10 bases short and J 2 bases short, with 13 bases between. In DNA form, the CDR3 reads TGTGCCACCCACCAGGCGTACACAGATACGCAGTATTTT. It codes for CATHQAYTDTQYF.

V usage is TRBV4-3 and J usage is TRBJ2-1, with 7 bases identical to TRBD2. Trimming took 4 bases from V and 2 from J; bases not matched to a gene: 5. Germline CDR1 LGHNA, CDR2 YSLEER. The CDR3 has 15 residues. Written as DNA, the CDR3 is TGCGCCAGCAGCCCTAGCGGAACTACCTACAATGAGCAGTTCTTC. Amino acid sequence: CASSPSGTTYNEQFF.

The chain employs TRBV5-1 and TRBJ2-7; D possibly corresponds to TRBD2 (6 bases). Germline CDR1 SGHRS, CDR2 YFSETQ. Deletions cut 4 bases from V and 2 bases from J, with 13 bases between. The CDR3 sequence is 14 residues long. The CDR3 DNA follows: TGCGCCAGCAGCCCTGGGCGGGGTACCTACGAGCAGTACTTC. Its protein product is CASSPGRGTYEQYF.

This chain connects TRBV5-1 to TRBJ2-3; a possible D gene is TRBD2 (6 bases). The V gene lost 1 base and the J gene lost 2 bases, with 20 bases spanning the gap. CDR1 SGHRS and CDR2 YFSETQ come from the germline V gene. The CDR3 is 18 residues long. The chain's CDR3 is CASSLFQWAGQDTDTQYF. CDR3 DNA sequence: TGCGCCAGCAGCTTGTTCCAATGGGCGGGGCAAGACACAGATACGCAGTATTTT.

The chain combines TRBV5-4 with TRBJ2-3; 7 bases fit TRBD1. The CDR3 runs to 15 residues. V was clipped by 4 bases and J by 2 bases; unmatched bases: 7. Germline-derived CDR1 and CDR2 are SGHNT and YYREEE (reference sequence). Written as DNA, the CDR3 is TGTGCCAGCAGCCGTCGACAGGGTGACACAGATACGCAGTATTTT. Its translation: CASSRRQGDTDTQYF.

The rearrangement links TRBV19 to TRBJ1-5; D possibly corresponds to TRBD1 (5 bases). V was clipped by 2 bases and J by 4 bases, with 15 bases between them. Germline assignment: CDR1 LNHDA and CDR2 SQIVND (reference sequence). The CDR3 consists of 16 residues. DNA for the CDR3: TGTGCCAGTAGTATAACCCAGGGTAGGGGTAATCAGCCCCAGCATTTT. Amino acid sequence: CASSITQGRGNQPQHF.

The chain has TRBV2 and TRBJ2-7, with 7 bases fitting TRBD1. This CDR3 region has 13 residues. The ends lost 10 bases at V and 6 bases at J; junction bases unmatched: 12. Germline loops: CDR1 SNHLY, CDR2 FYNNEI. The chain's CDR3 is CATKRGRQAEQYF. The CDR3 nucleotides are TGTGCCACAAAAAGGGGGCGACAGGCCGAGCAGTACTTC.

For the CDR3, the DNA is TGTGCCAGCAGTTCAATACGGGGGTCCGGGGGGAGAGGGAACTATGGCTACACCTTC. This codes for CASSSIRGSGGRGNYGYTF. V gene TRBV27 combines with J gene TRBJ1-2; possibly TRBD1 for D (5 bases). The CDR3 sequence is 19 residues long. Trimming shortened V by 4 bases and J by 2 bases, and 26 bases separated the two germline ends. CDR1 and CDR2 (germline): MNHEY, SMNVEV (reference sequence).

V usage is TRBV6-6 and J usage is TRBJ1-1; D is undetermined. The germline gives CDR1 MNHNY, CDR2 SVGAGI (reference sequence). CDR3 length: 12 residues. V shed 6 bases and J shed 0 bases, with 5 bases lying between them. The CDR3 sequence: CASRSLNTEAFF. The CDR3 DNA follows: TGTGCCAGCAGGTCATTGAACACTGAAGCTTTCTTT.

This chain connects TRBV27 to TRBJ2-7; 8 positions match TRBD1. Per germline, CDR1 MNHEY and CDR2 SMNVEV (reference sequence). Trimming took 4 bases from V and 0 from J; bases not matched to a gene: 11. The CDR3 totals 17 residues. The CDR3 protein is CASSSNPWTGSSYEQYF. The CDR3 DNA follows: TGTGCCAGCAGTTCAAACCCCTGGACAGGGAGCTCCTACGAGCAGTACTTC.